Listed below are T cell receptor beta chains from one sample, sequenced in a study of cytomegalovirus exposure and HLA in healthy donors. Assay used: immunoSEQ multiplex PCR; TCRdb lists only in-frame clones, some missing. The profile shows 100,000 to 150,000 clones, 75% to 85% of them singletons. Sequencing was performed on PBMCs. The source of these receptors is a man aged 30 to 45 in good health and CMV-seropositive. Each CDR3 is given without its conserved first and last residue.

TRBV11-2	TRBJ1-3	ASSLGITGNTIY
TRBV25-1	TRBJ1-3	ASSEVGRGDTIY
TRBV5-6	TRBJ1-5	ASSLGGHLGNQPQH
TRBV5-1	TRBJ2-5	ASSRTSGGGSISAQY
TRBV7-3	TRBJ1-5	ASSPGPGDQPQH
TRBV29-1	TRBJ1-6	SVGGPGDSPLH
TRBV9	TRBJ1-1	ASSATTGEQAF
TRBV7-2	TRBJ2-2	ASRPEGGTGELF
TRBV6-1	TRBJ2-7	ASSRTSGVNEQY
TRBV7-6	TRBJ1-1	ASSRKQGTKNTEAF
TRBV27	TRBJ2-7	ASSLSFGGNRVYEQY
TRBV6-5	TRBJ2-5	ASTTNLRAGQTQY
TRBV27	TRBJ2-7	ASSFRGPYEQY
TRBV2	TRBJ2-5	ASSEDLVMAGEQY
TRBV27	TRBJ1-1	ASSPHRENTEAF
TRBV30	TRBJ2-2	AWRSTRAGELF
TRBV6-1	TRBJ1-1	ASSWWRGEAF
TRBV4-2	TRBJ1-2	ASSQDLNRDYGYT
TRBV5-1	TRBJ1-1	ASSRGGDTEAF
TRBV5-1	TRBJ2-7	ASSSPGVDYEQY
TRBV6-6	TRBJ2-7	ASSYPSGGLYEQY
TRBV30	TRBJ2-7	AWDPGQGAREQY
TRBV2	TRBJ2-3	ASPQGDTQY
TRBV7-6	TRBJ2-3	ASSQFGGRTDTQY
TRBV18	TRBJ1-5	ASSALSWRPQH
TRBV7-9	TRBJ1-6	ASSPTGNSPLH
TRBV5-1	TRBJ2-5	ASSYQGVTAETQY
TRBV9	TRBJ2-7	ASSELAGDYEQY
TRBV7-9	TRBJ2-1	ASSPPGGGAGNEQF
TRBV7-9	TRBJ2-3	ASSPMGSSTDTQY
TRBV4-1	TRBJ1-6	ASSSDRVLGSPLH
TRBV29-1	TRBJ1-2	SVEGQDIGYGYT
TRBV12-5	TRBJ2-7	ASGTTYEQY
TRBV7-9	TRBJ2-3	ASRDGQGVGEDTQY
TRBV28	TRBJ1-1	ASWGMTNTEAF
TRBV7-8	TRBJ1-6	ASSLKRTGDSPLH
TRBV7-2	TRBJ1-1	ASTKGRGTEAF
TRBV18	TRBJ2-7	ASSPAGSYEQY
TRBV9	TRBJ1-6	ASSMGNSNSPLH
TRBV19	TRBJ2-1	ASSIHDRGIYNEQF
TRBV27	TRBJ2-7	ASSLDSRYEQY
TRBV2	TRBJ1-5	ASNPGPGAQPQH
TRBV5-8	TRBJ2-7	ASSRDSGGTYEQY
TRBV6-1	TRBJ2-1	ASSEGNRAHEQF
TRBV30	TRBJ1-4	AWSQGAQNEKLF
TRBV7-8	TRBJ2-2	ASSLWVSANTGELF
TRBV2	TRBJ1-1	ASGGQGNTEAF
TRBV2	TRBJ1-1	ASSPRVNTEAF
TRBV6-5	TRBJ2-3	ASSFSGNFGTDTQY
TRBV5-1	TRBJ1-2	ASSPGGADGYT
TRBV6-1	TRBJ2-7	ASSEEVGGKSHSYEQY
TRBV10-3	TRBJ2-2	AISEAATTGELF
TRBV9	TRBJ2-1	ASSVRSGGAYEQF
TRBV5-6	TRBJ1-2	ASSLFDHAGNYGYT
TRBV4-1	TRBJ1-5	ASSQEYRGSNQPQH
TRBV14	TRBJ2-3	ASSQDYGGPYTDTQY
TRBV5-1	TRBJ1-4	ASSWRGAVGGEKLF
TRBV7-9	TRBJ2-7	ASSSGHKWSYEQY
TRBV2	TRBJ2-2	ASCPVETGGFGMDTGELF
TRBV19	TRBJ1-6	ASSRGPNEPLH